The 8 T cell receptor beta chains below come from one sample, sequenced in a study of early T cells in non-severe SARS-CoV-2 infection. TCRdb fed the 5' RACE reads into MiXCR, producing one record per CDR3 protein. The data contain approximately 39,000 distinct CDR3 sequences, roughly 4.8% of them singletons. Sequencing used whole blood. The receptors shown here come from an adult who was a healthcare worker with PCR-confirmed SARS-CoV-2 infection or an uninfected control (not recorded which).

This clonotype occurred many times. The J gene is TRBJ2-5, the V gene TRBV29-1; D possibly corresponds to TRBD2 (6 bases). The germline gives CDR1 SQVTM, CDR2 ANQGSEA. The CDR3 spans 11 residues. V lost 3 bases to trimming and J lost 4 bases, with 6 bases between them. CDR3 nucleotides: TGCAGCGTTGACGGGGGAGAGACCCAGTACTTC. Its protein is CSVDGGETQYF.

This clonotype showed up many times. This sequence joins TRBV5-8 and TRBJ1-2, with unresolved D. Germline CDR1 is SGHTS and CDR2 is YDEGEE. The V end lost 2 bases, the J end lost 7 bases, and 6 bases lay between the germline ends. The CDR3 consists of 11 residues. The CDR3 here is CASSLLIGYTF. The CDR3 DNA is TGTGCCAGCAGCTTACTTATTGGCTACACCTTC.

J is TRBJ2-7 and V is TRBV6-1; the D gene could be TRBD1 or TRBD2 (5 bases each). The CDR3 is 13 residues long. The germline gives CDR1 MNHNS, CDR2 SASEGT. V dropped 8 bases and J dropped 1 base, with 12 bases sitting between them. The CDR3 nucleotides read TGTGCCAGCTTGTGGGACGTATCCTACGAGCAGTACTTC. This gives the protein CASLWDVSYEQYF.

This clonotype showed up just a few times. The gene calls are TRBV6-1 and TRBJ2-2; 11 positions agree with TRBD2. This CDR3 spans 14 amino acids. With 4 bases clipped from V and 5 bases from J, the junction kept 0 bases outside the gene matches. From germline, CDR1 is MNHNS and CDR2 SASEGT. Here the CDR3 reads CASSASGGTGELFF. CDR3 DNA: TGTGCCAGCAGTGCTAGCGGGGGGACCGGGGAGCTGTTTTTT.

This clonotype has at least ten counts. This chain uses TRBV20-1 with TRBJ2-3; D unclear. Germline-derived CDR1 and CDR2 are DFQATT and SNEGSKA (reference sequence). The CDR3 has 12 amino acids. For the CDR3, the DNA is TGCAGCGTCCGGGCCCGCACAGATACGCAGTATTTT. Its protein product is CSVRARTDTQYF.

Many counts were recorded for this clonotype. V usage is TRBV14 and J usage is TRBJ2-1; D gene ambiguous. V lost 2 bases and J 4 bases, leaving 3 bases between the germline ends. This CDR3 spans 12 amino acids. CDR1 and CDR2 (germline): SGHDN, FVKESK. The CDR3 loop is CASSQRYNEQFF. CDR3 bases: TGTGCCAGCAGCCAACGGTACAATGAGCAGTTCTTC.

The V gene is TRBV29-1, the J gene TRBJ2-3; TRBD2 aligns across 7 bases. V was pared by 6 bases and J by 6 bases, with 12 bases of the junction left unmatched. The CDR3 runs to 14 residues. Per germline, CDR1 SQVTM and CDR2 ANQGSEA. CDR3 sequence: CSVQYGGRRDTQYF. The CDR3 nucleotides are TGCAGCGTCCAATACGGGGGGAGGCGTGATACGCAGTATTTT.

This clonotype was observed a handful of times. This chain uses TRBV9 with TRBJ1-6; no clear D. V gave up 2 bases and J gave up 5 bases, with 11 bases separating them. The CDR3 is made up of 15 amino acids. In germline, CDR1 is SGDLS, CDR2 YYNGEE. CDR3 bases: TGTGCCAGCAGCGTTGGCCTGGAAAATAATTCACCCCTCCACTTT. Its protein is CASSVGLENNSPLHF.